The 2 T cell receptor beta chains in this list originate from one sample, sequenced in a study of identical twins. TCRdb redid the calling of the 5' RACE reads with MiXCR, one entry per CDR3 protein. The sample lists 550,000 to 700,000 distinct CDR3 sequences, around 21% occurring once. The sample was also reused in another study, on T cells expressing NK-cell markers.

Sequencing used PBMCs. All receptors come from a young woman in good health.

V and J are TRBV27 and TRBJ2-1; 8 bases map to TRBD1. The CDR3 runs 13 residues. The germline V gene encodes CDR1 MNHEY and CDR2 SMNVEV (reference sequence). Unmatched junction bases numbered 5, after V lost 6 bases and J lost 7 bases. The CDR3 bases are TGTGCCAGCAGGCCAGGGGGCTGGAATGAGCAGTTCTTC. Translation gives CASRPGGWNEQFF.

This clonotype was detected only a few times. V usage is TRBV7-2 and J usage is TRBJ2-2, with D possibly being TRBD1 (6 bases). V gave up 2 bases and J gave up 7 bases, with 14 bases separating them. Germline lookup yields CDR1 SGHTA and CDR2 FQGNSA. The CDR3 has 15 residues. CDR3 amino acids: CASSLRTGIGGELFF. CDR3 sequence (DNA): TGTGCCAGCAGCTTACGCACAGGGATAGGCGGGGAGCTGTTTTTT.